Shown below are 14 T cell receptor beta chains from a single sample sequenced in a study of T cell responses to AZD1222 COVID-19 vaccine. The protocol was immunoSEQ multiplex PCR, while the TCRdb copy is restricted to in-frame clones and leaves out a portion. The table has over 75,000 clones, around 90% seen once; the top ten hold about 3%. Sequencing used peripheral blood, obtained on day 0 of AZD1222 vaccination. The receptors shown here come from an adult in good health.

The chain uses TRBV7-6 and TRBJ2-2; possibly TRBD1 for D (5 bases). CDR1 and CDR2 from the germline V gene are SGHVS and FNYEAQ. V was clipped by 4 bases and J by 0 bases, with 6 bases between them. This CDR3 spans 14 amino acids. The CDR3 region is CASSSQANTGELFF. DNA of the CDR3: TGTGCCAGCAGCTCACAGGCGAACACCGGGGAGCTGTTTTTT. Full variable domain (missing parts from reference TRBV7-6 and TRBJ2-2): GAGVSQSPRYKVTKRGQDVALRCDPISGHVSLYWYRQALGQGPEFLTYFNYEAQQDKSGLPNDRFSAERPEGSISTLTIQRTEQRDSAMYRCASSSQANTGELFFGEGSRLTVL.

The chain has TRBV28 and TRBJ1-4, with 10 positions matching TRBD1. J lost 8 bases, V lost 2 bases, and 5 bases had no gene match. The germline V gene encodes CDR1 MDHEN and CDR2 SYDVKM. The CDR3 consists of 15 residues. The CDR3 DNA reads TGTGCCAGCAGTTTAGTCGGGACAGGGGACGAAAAACTGTTTTTT. Translating it yields CASSLVGTGDEKLFF.

The rearrangement uses TRBV7-9 and TRBJ1-6; unclear D gene. Germline V gene lookup returns CDR1 SEHNR and CDR2 FQNEAQ (reference sequence). V was pared by 3 bases and J by 6 bases, with 9 bases between. CDR3 length: 14 residues. The DNA for the CDR3 is TGTGCCAGCAGCTTCCTACCCGGTAATTCACCCCTCCACTTT. Translation gives CASSFLPGNSPLHF.

This clone was seen a few times. The chain employs TRBV7-9 and TRBJ1-1; D not certain. V dropped 4 bases and J dropped 7 bases, with 10 bases sitting between them. The CDR3 runs 12 residues. CDR1 and CDR2 from the germline V gene are SEHNR and FQNEAQ (reference sequence). For the CDR3, the DNA is TGTGCCAGCAGCTACGATCCAGTTGAAGCTTTCTTT. This codes for CASSYDPVEAFF.

The chain links TRBV4-1 to TRBJ1-2; perhaps TRBD1 as D (5 bases). Germline CDR1 and CDR2: MGHRA and YSYEKL. The CDR3 has 15 residues. The V and J ends lost 0 bases and 4 bases respectively, with 12 bases between them. The CDR3 loop reads CASSQDHGGSYGYTF. The CDR3 region has the DNA TGCGCCAGCAGCCAAGATCATGGGGGGAGCTATGGCTACACCTTC.

This sequence joins TRBV28 and TRBJ1-4; D call uncertain. Germline V gives CDR1 MDHEN, CDR2 SYDVKM. Deletions cut 4 bases from V and 0 bases from J, with 9 bases between. The CDR3 is made up of 15 amino acids. This CDR3 reads CASSSQLATNEKLFF. The CDR3 nucleotides read TGTGCCAGCAGTTCACAGCTTGCAACTAATGAAAAACTGTTTTTT.

This clone turned up a few times. The chain combines TRBV18 with TRBJ1-2, with a possible D match to TRBD1 (6 bases). Trimming removed 4 bases at V and 2 bases at J, with 14 bases between. The CDR3 has 15 amino acids. Per germline, CDR1 KGHSH and CDR2 LQKENI. The CDR3 DNA follows: TGTGCCAGCTCACAAGGGGCAGGGGCCAACTATGGCTACACCTTC. This encodes CASSQGAGANYGYTF.

The chain has TRBV5-1 and TRBJ1-1; no firm D call. Trimming pared 0 bases from V and 0 bases from J, leaving 6 bases between. Germline V gene data show CDR1 as SGHRS and CDR2 as YFSETQ. The CDR3 spans 14 residues. The CDR3 bases are TGCGCCAGCAGCTTGGACAGTATGAACACTGAAGCTTTCTTT. Translation gives CASSLDSMNTEAFF.

The CDR3 here is CASSPPGTKSYNEQFF. CDR3 DNA: TGTGCCAGTAGTCCCCCCGGGACTAAATCCTACAATGAGCAGTTCTTC. The V gene is TRBV19, the J gene TRBJ2-1; 7 bases line up with TRBD2. J was trimmed by 1 base and V by 5 bases; bases with no gene match: 8. CDR1 is LNHDA and CDR2 is SQIVND in the germline V gene (reference sequence). CDR3 size: 16 residues.

This chain links TRBV27 with TRBJ1-1; 10 nucleotides agree with TRBD1. The germline CDR1 and CDR2 sequences are MNHEY and SMNVEV (reference sequence). V was clipped by 7 bases and J by 3 bases; unmatched bases: 5. The CDR3 contains 14 residues. CDR3 DNA sequence: TGTGCCAGCATGGGGGACAGGGGCTACACTGAAGCTTTCTTT. This translates into CASMGDRGYTEAFF.

About this clone: Other DNA sequences of this sample code for an identical CDR3. The chain combines TRBV19 with TRBJ2-7; 8 bases are shared with TRBD1. With V trimmed by 5 bases and J by 2 bases, 5 bases remained unmatched. The germline V gene encodes CDR1 LNHDA and CDR2 SQIVND (reference sequence). The CDR3 spans 14 residues. The CDR3 region has the DNA TGTGCCAGTAGTCCCGGGACAGGACCCTACGAGCAGTACTTC. It yields the protein CASSPGTGPYEQYF. Combining the CDR3 with reference TRBV19 and TRBJ2-7 gives the whole variable domain DGGITQSPKYLFRKEGQNVTLSCEQNLNHDAMYWYRQDPGQGLRLIYYSQIVNDFQKGDIAEGYSVSREKKESFPLTVTSAQKNPTAFYLCASSPGTGPYEQYFGPGTRLTVT.

The CDR3 here is CASSHSRSGANVLTF. CDR3 sequence (DNA): TGTGCCAGCAGCCACTCCCGATCTGGGGCCAACGTCCTGACTTTC. This chain links TRBV28 with TRBJ2-6; D gene ambiguous. The CDR3 consists of 15 residues. Deletions cut 6 bases from V and 1 base from J, with 10 bases between. In germline, CDR1 is MDHEN, CDR2 SYDVKM.

This sequence joins TRBV24-1 and TRBJ2-3; maybe TRBD2 (6 bases). Trimming cost V 8 bases and J 3 bases, with 23 bases left between them. From germline, CDR1 is KGHDR and CDR2 SFDVKD. The CDR3 extends over 17 amino acids. Here the CDR3 DNA reads TGTGCCACCAAGGCGGTTCAGGGACGGGGGACTACAGATACGCAGTATTTT. Translating gives CATKAVQGRGTTDTQYF.

This sequence joins TRBV19 and TRBJ1-5, with TRBD1 identical over 8 bases. The junction had 3 bases not matched to a gene; V was cut back by 5 bases and J by 6 bases. Germline CDR1 reads LNHDA; CDR2 reads SQIVND (reference sequence). The CDR3 has 13 residues. The CDR3 coding sequence is TGTGCCAGTAGTGCAGGGGGCTCTCAGCCCCAGCATTTT. It encodes CASSAGGSQPQHF. Complete variable domain (other parts from reference TRBV19 and TRBJ1-5): DGGITQSPKYLFRKEGQNVTLSCEQNLNHDAMYWYRQDPGQGLRLIYYSQIVNDFQKGDIAEGYSVSREKKESFPLTVTSAQKNPTAFYLCASSAGGSQPQHFGDGTRLSIL.